This T cell receptor (beta chain) was recorded in a study of CD8 T cells in Susac syndrome. The study used healthy donors as controls matched for age and sex. This CDR3 has 14 residues. In germline, CDR1 is SGHRS, CDR2 YFSETQ. The V gene lost 0 bases and the J gene lost 0 bases, with 6 bases spanning the gap. General observations from the study: The authors acknowledged that their TCR sequencing and HLA analysis involved a relatively small number of individuals.

Regarding this clonotype: Antigen specificity is unknown.

When the RNA was reverse transcribed, random hexamers were used with an input of roughly 0.5 to 1 ug. TCRdb reprocessed the immunoSEQ multiplex PCR reads with MiXCR, giving one entry per CDR3 protein. The profile covers fewer than 200,000 distinct CDR3 sequences, with roughly 95% appearing a single time and 0.085% to 0.12% taken by the ten largest. The sequence was collected from a human donor in good health. Input material: CD4+ T cells from PBMCs. The chain has TRBV5-1 and TRBJ1-2; D gene uncertain. Written as DNA, the CDR3 is TGCGCCAGCAGCTTGGACGGAACTAACTATGGCTACACCTTC. This sequence encodes CASSLDGTNYGYTF. Variable domain in full (rest from reference TRBV5-1 and TRBJ1-2): KAGVTQTPRYLIKTRGQQVTLSCSPISGHRSVSWYQQTPGQGLQFLFEYFSETQRNKGNFPGRFSGRQFSNSRSEMNVSTLELGDSALYLCASSLDGTNYGYTFGSGTRLTVV.